Following are 7 T cell receptor beta chains from one sample sequenced in a study of T cell clonality in common variable immunodeficiency. The study's findings and limits: Fewer deletions and N-nucleotide insertions were reportedly seen in common variable immunodeficiency TCR beta sequences.

Profiling relied on immunoSEQ multiplex PCR, and the TCRdb table lists in-frame clones only, not all of them. The sample shows 25,000 to 30,000 clones, no singletons; the ten largest hold less than 35%. These TCRs are of unknown antigen specificity. Sequenced: peripheral blood mononuclear cells. The receptors were gathered from a human donor with common variable immunodeficiency.

This clone was counted a few times. The read gets to within 3 residues of the CDR3 end, and the germline J gene fills in the rest. The genes are TRBV7-9 and TRBJ2-5; 9 bases map to TRBD2. J lost 3 bases, V lost 5 bases, and 4 bases had no gene match. The CDR3 length is 14 residues. CDR1 is SEHNR and CDR2 is FQNEAQ in the germline V gene (reference sequence). The covered CDR3 bases are TGTGCCAGCAGCCTACGGACTAGCGAAGAGACC. This encodes CASSLRTSEET. The CDR3 as a whole reads CASSLRTSEETQYF.

Points on this clone: The sequence runs out 3 residues before the end of the CDR3; the remainder is reconstructed from the germline J gene. The chain recombines TRBV19 with TRBJ1-2; TRBD1 aligns across 8 bases. The germline gives CDR1 LNHDA, CDR2 SQIVND (reference sequence). The CDR3 is 15 amino acids. CDR3 protein: CASSIGQGAVYGYTF. CDR3 bases read: TGTGCCAGTAGTATAGGCCAGGGGGCTGTCTACGGC. Looking up the rest from reference TRBV19 and TRBJ1-2 gives the full variable domain: DGGITQSPKYLFRKEGQNVTLSCEQNLNHDAMYWYRQDPGQGLRLIYYSQIVNDFQKGDIAEGYSVSREKKESFPLTVTSAQKNPTAFYLCASSIGQGAVYGYTFGSGTRLTVV.

Only a few counts were recorded for this clone. The CDR3 goes on 3 residues after the read ends, and that part is filled in from the germline J gene. The chain joins TRBV5-4 to TRBJ2-5; 14 bases match TRBD2. The length of the CDR3 is 15 residues. CDR1 SGHNT and CDR2 YYREEE come from the germline V gene (reference sequence). J gave up 4 bases and V 4 bases, and 3 bases lay outside the gene matches. The CDR3 spells CASSHGTSGGETQYF. Incomplete CDR3 DNA: TGTGCCAGCAGCCACGGGACTAGCGGGGGAGAGACC.

Regarding this clone: The read terminates 3 residues ahead of where the CDR3 ends, so the germline J gene completes it. The chain combines TRBV20-1 with TRBJ2-7, with 8 bases that match TRBD1. Germline V gene lookup returns CDR1 DFQATT and CDR2 SNEGSKA (reference sequence). V lost 3 bases to trimming and J lost 4 bases; unmatched junction nucleotides: 8. There are 14 residues in the CDR3. The part of the CDR3 DNA that was read is TGCAGTGCTAGGTCGGACAGGGAAACTTACGAG. Protein: CSARSDRETYE. The whole CDR3 is CSARSDRETYEQYF.

This clone is medium-sized by share. The read comes to an end 3 residues before the CDR3 does, leaving the germline J gene to fill in the end. The chain employs TRBV29-1 and TRBJ1-1; D unresolved. Germline CDR1 SQVTM, CDR2 ANQGSEA. The CDR3 contains 12 residues. The CDR3 region is CSTKTPVYKAFF. The sequenced part of the CDR3 DNA is TGCAGCACTAAGACCCCCGTCTATAAA.

About this clone: The CDR3 end lies 3 residues beyond the end of the read and is filled in from the germline J gene. The chain joins TRBV5-6 to TRBJ2-5; 9 bases line up with TRBD2. J was trimmed by 6 bases and V by 0 bases; bases with no gene match: 6. In germline, CDR1 is SGHDT, CDR2 YYEEEE. The CDR3 extends over 15 amino acids. The CDR3 spells CASSLGAGGPQTQYF. The CDR3 DNA, read in part, is TGTGCCAGCAGCTTGGGTGCGGGGGGGCCGCAGACC.

Comments on this clone: With the read ending 3 residues before the CDR3 end, the germline J gene is used to fill in that end. The chain uses TRBV20-1 and TRBJ1-4, with D tentatively TRBD1 (6 bases). The ends were cut back, 6 bases at V and 5 bases at J, with 19 bases in the middle. CDR3 size: 15 residues. Germline CDR1 reads DFQATT; CDR2 reads SNEGSKA (reference sequence). The DNA read from the CDR3 is TGCAGTGCAACCATCGAGCGGGGGGCGAATGAAAAA. This sequence encodes CSATIERGANEK. The complete CDR3 sequence is CSATIERGANEKLFF.